A single T cell receptor (beta chain) is shown here with its context. Its matching antigen is unknown. CDR1 is SGHKS and CDR2 is YYEKEE in the germline V gene (reference sequence). The CDR3 is 12 residues long. Between the trimmed V and J ends, which lost 9 bases and 3 bases, there was a span of 12 bases. These data originate in a study of tumor-infiltrating lymphocytes in primary liver carcinoma. Making TCR beta cDNA involved around 540 ng total RNA and a constant-region primer. Libraries of TCR beta came from three nested multiplex PCR rounds with slightly modified ARM-PCR. Both of the initial two PCR rounds ran for approximately 11 cycles and employed TRBV1-TRBV30 forward primers alongside a C-beta reverse primer. TCRdb re-called the multiplex PCR reads through MiXCR, storing one row per CDR3 protein. The sample shows 40,000 to 60,000 distinct CDR3 sequences, 70% to 85% of them seen only once. Study-wide points: Significantly larger top-250-clone fractions were found in tumors than in blood (p = 0.039).

Co-extraction yielded RNA and DNA from around 20-30 mg of unsorted bulk tissue. Chronic HBV infection affected patients, none of whom had received treatment. This sequence was found in a man aged 40-49 years with primary liver carcinoma and hepatitis B virus infection. Sequenced sample: liver tumor tissue from sampling region 5. Regarding subset: tumor region T5, tumor centre. The chain combines TRBV5-5 with TRBJ1-1; D uncertain. This chain's CDR3 is CANNGRDTEAFF. As DNA, the CDR3 is TGTGCCAACAACGGGAGGGACACTGAAGCTTTCTTT.